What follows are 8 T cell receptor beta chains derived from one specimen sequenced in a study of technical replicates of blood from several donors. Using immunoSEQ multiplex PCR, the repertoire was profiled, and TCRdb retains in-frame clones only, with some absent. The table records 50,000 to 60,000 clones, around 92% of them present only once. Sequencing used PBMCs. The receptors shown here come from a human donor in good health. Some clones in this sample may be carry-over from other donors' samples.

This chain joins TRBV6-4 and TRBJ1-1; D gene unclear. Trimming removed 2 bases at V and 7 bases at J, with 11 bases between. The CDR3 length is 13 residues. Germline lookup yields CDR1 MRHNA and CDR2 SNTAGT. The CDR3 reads CASSDGGPGEAFF. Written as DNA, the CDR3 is TGTGCCAGCAGTGACGGCGGGCCGGGTGAAGCTTTCTTT.

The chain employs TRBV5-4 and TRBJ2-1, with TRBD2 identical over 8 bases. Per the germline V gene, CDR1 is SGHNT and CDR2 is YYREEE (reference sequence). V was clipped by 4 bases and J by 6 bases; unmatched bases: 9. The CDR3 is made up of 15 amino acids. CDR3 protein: CASSQIGLAPNEQFF. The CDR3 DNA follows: TGTGCCAGCAGCCAGATCGGACTAGCTCCCAATGAGCAGTTCTTC.

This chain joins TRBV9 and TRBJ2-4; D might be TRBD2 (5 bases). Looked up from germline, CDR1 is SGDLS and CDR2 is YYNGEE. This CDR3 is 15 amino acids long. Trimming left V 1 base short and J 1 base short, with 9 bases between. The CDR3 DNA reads TGTGCCAGCAGCGTAAGTGGGAGTGCCAAAAACATTCAGTACTTC. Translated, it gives CASSVSGSAKNIQYF.

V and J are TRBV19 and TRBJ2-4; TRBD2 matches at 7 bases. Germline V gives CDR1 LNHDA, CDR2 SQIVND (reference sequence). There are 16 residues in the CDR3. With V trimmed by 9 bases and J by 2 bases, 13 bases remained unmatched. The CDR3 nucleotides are TGTGCCAGCAGAGATTGGGGGGGGGAGACCAAAAACATTCAGTACTTC. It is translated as CASRDWGGETKNIQYF.

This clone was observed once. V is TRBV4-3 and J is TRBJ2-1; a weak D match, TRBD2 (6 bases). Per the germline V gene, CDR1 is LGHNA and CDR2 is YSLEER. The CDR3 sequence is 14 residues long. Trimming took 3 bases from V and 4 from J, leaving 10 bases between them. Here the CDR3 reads CASSHPGTYNEQFF. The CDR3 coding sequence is TGCGCCAGCAGCCACCCCGGGACTTACAATGAGCAGTTCTTC.

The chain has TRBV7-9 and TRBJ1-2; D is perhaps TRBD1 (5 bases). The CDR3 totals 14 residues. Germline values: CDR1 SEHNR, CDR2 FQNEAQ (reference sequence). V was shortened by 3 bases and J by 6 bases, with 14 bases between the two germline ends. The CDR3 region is CASSLKTDRNGYTF. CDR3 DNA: TGTGCCAGCAGCTTGAAGACAGACCGGAATGGCTACACCTTC.

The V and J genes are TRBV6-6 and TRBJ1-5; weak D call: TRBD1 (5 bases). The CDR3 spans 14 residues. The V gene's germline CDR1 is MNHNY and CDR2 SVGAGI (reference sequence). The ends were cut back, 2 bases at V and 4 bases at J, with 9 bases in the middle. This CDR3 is CASSYTSGNQPQHF. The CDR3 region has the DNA TGTGCCAGCAGTTACACTTCAGGGAATCAGCCCCAGCATTTT.

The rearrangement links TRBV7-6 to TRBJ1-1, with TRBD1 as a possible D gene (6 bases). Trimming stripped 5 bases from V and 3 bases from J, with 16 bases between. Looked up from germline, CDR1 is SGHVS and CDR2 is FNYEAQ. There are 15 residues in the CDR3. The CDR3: CASSPREGGDTEAFF. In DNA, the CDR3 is TGTGCCAGCAGCCCTCGTGAAGGGGGAGACACTGAAGCTTTCTTT. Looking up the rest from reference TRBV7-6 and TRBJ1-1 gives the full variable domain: GAGVSQSPRYKVTKRGQDVALRCDPISGHVSLYWYRQALGQGPEFLTYFNYEAQQDKSGLPNDRFSAERPEGSISTLTIQRTEQRDSAMYRCASSPREGGDTEAFFGQGTRLTVV.